One and the same sample provided the 22 T cell receptor beta chains below, sequenced in a study of cytomegalovirus exposure and HLA in healthy donors. PCR involved 60 Vbeta and 13 Jbeta primers. Using immunoSEQ multiplex PCR, the repertoire was profiled, and TCRdb retains in-frame clones only, with some absent. The sample includes about 94,000 clones, 6% to 9% seen only once; the top ten take roughly 2%. Sequenced input: PBMCs. The origin of the receptors is a man aged 45-60 years in good health and CMV-seronegative.

A few counts support this clone. The V gene is TRBV28, the J gene TRBJ1-1, with 9 bases fitting TRBD1. V lost 3 bases to trimming and J lost 5 bases; unmatched junction nucleotides: 7. Germline CDR1 is MDHEN and CDR2 is SYDVKM. CDR3 length: 15 residues. In nucleotides, the CDR3 is TGTGCCAGCAGTTTCCTCGGGACAGGGTTAACTGAAGCTTTCTTT. Translation gives CASSFLGTGLTEAFF.

A few counts support this clone. The chain combines TRBV5-6 with TRBJ1-2, with D hard to call. The CDR3 extends over 15 amino acids. Germline V gives CDR1 SGHDT, CDR2 YYEEEE. With 4 bases removed from V and 0 bases from J, the gap between germline ends came to 13 bases. Written as DNA, the CDR3 is TGTGCCAGCAGCCAGCCCTCGAGGGCTAACTATGGCTACACCTTC. This codes for CASSQPSRANYGYTF.

This clone was counted a few times. The chain employs TRBV18 and TRBJ2-3; maybe TRBD1 (5 bases). CDR1 is KGHSH and CDR2 is LQKENI in the germline V gene. V was shortened by 0 bases and J by 0 bases, with 10 bases between the two germline ends. The CDR3 is 16 residues long. The CDR3 DNA sequence: TGTGCCAGCTCACCACCGAGACAGTCTAGCACAGATACGCAGTATTTT. It translates to CASSPPRQSSTDTQYF.

This clone appeared a few times. The chain combines TRBV28 with TRBJ2-7, with 11 positions matching TRBD1. V trimming: 4 bases; J trimming: 6 bases; junction bases outside the gene matches: 8. Germline CDR1 is MDHEN and CDR2 is SYDVKM. CDR3 length equals 15 residues. For the CDR3, the DNA is TGTGCCAGCAGTTCCTCAGGGACAGGGGGGGCCGAGCAGTACTTC. This gives the protein CASSSSGTGGAEQYF.

The rearrangement uses TRBV28 and TRBJ2-4; D gene ambiguous. The V end was cut by 6 bases, the J end by 13 bases, with 13 bases between. Germline V gives CDR1 MDHEN, CDR2 SYDVKM. The CDR3 runs to 11 residues. CDR3: CASRGSRLQYF. The CDR3 DNA sequence: TGTGCCAGCAGGGGCAGTCGATTACAGTACTTC.

This clone was counted a few times. The V and J genes are TRBV10-3 and TRBJ2-3, with 13 bases identical to TRBD2. The germline V gene encodes CDR1 ENHRY and CDR2 SYGVKD. The CDR3 loop spans 15 amino acids. Germline trimming cut 6 bases from V and 3 bases from J; bases unmatched to any gene: 3. The CDR3 DNA is TGTGCCATCAGCCTGACTAGCGGGGGGACAGATACGCAGTATTTT. Its translation: CAISLTSGGTDTQYF.

V and J are TRBV27 and TRBJ1-6, with TRBD1 as a possible D gene (6 bases). The length of the CDR3 is 15 residues. V was cut by 1 base and J by 7 bases, with 11 bases left in between. In germline, CDR1 is MNHEY, CDR2 SMNVEV (reference sequence). The CDR3 sequence: CASSLYQGLNSPLHF. In nucleotides, the CDR3 is TGTGCCAGCAGTTTATATCAGGGGCTGAATTCACCCCTCCACTTT.

The chain employs TRBV11-2 and TRBJ2-1; 9 bases align to TRBD2. The J segment lost 5 bases and the V segment lost 5 bases, leaving 7 bases of the junction unmatched. Germline values: CDR1 SGHAT, CDR2 FQNNGV. The CDR3 is 15 amino acids. CDR3 coding DNA: TGTGCCAGCAGCGAGGGGGCGGGGGGGAACAATGAGCAGTTCTTC. Translating gives CASSEGAGGNNEQFF.

This clone occurred a few times. CDR3 loop: CASSSATSTDTQYF. The CDR3 DNA reads as TGTGCCAGCAGTTCAGCGACTAGCACAGATACGCAGTATTTT. The chain has TRBV7-9 and TRBJ2-3; D gene unclear. The CDR3 is 14 residues long. CDR1 SEHNR and CDR2 FQNEAQ come from the germline V gene (reference sequence). V was trimmed by 6 bases and J by 0 bases, leaving 10 bases between them.

This clone came up a few times. The chain combines TRBV13 with TRBJ1-2; TRBD1 might be the D (6 bases). Germline V gives CDR1 PRHDT, CDR2 FYEKMQ (reference sequence). The length of the CDR3 is 14 residues. Trimming left V 5 bases short and J 4 bases short, with 14 bases between. This CDR3 reads CASSPRGGGYGYTF. CDR3 sequence (DNA): TGTGCCAGCAGCCCTAGGGGAGGGGGCTATGGCTACACCTTC. Drawing the rest from reference TRBV13 and TRBJ1-2, the complete variable domain is AAGVIQSPRHLIKEKRETATLKCYPIPRHDTVYWYQQGPGQDPQFLISFYEKMQSDKGSIPDRFSAQQFSDYHSELNMSSLELGDSALYFCASSPRGGGYGYTFGSGTRLTVV.

The gene calls are TRBV9 and TRBJ2-2, with 7 nucleotides matching TRBD1. The CDR3 contains 13 residues. The V gene end was trimmed by 6 bases and the J gene end by 7 bases; junction bases not matched to a gene: 6. Germline CDR1 and CDR2: SGDLS and YYNGEE. CDR3 amino acids: CASTRGQGGELFF. The DNA for the CDR3 is TGTGCCAGCACTAGGGGGCAGGGCGGGGAGCTGTTTTTT.

This clone was picked up many times. The chain recombines TRBV12-1 with TRBJ2-1; the table's D call of TRBD2 was not tested on the DNA. TRBV12-1 corresponds to a pseudogene. CDR3 length: 18 residues. The CDR3 bases are TGTGCCAGCAGCTTTGGCTCCGGAGGCGGGGCGGGGGGGAATGAGCAGTTCTTC. Translating gives CASSFGSGGGAGGNEQFF.

J is TRBJ2-2 and V is TRBV19, with 14 bases aligning to TRBD2. The CDR3 is 15 residues long. Per germline, CDR1 LNHDA and CDR2 SQIVND (reference sequence). V dropped 6 bases and J dropped 7; count of bases not matched to a gene: 4. This chain's CDR3 is CASRTSGGAYGELFF. CDR3 DNA sequence: TGTGCCAGTAGGACTAGCGGGGGGGCCTACGGGGAGCTGTTTTTT.

The chain has TRBV7-5 and TRBJ2-7; TRBD1 is the table's D call and was not checked against the DNA. TRBV7-5 is a pseudogene segment. The CDR3 sequence is 16 residues long. In nucleotides, the CDR3 is TGTGCCAGAAGCTCGCCTATTACAGGAATCCTCTACGAGCAGTACTTC. Translated: CARSSPITGILYEQYF.

This clone came up a few times. The chain links TRBV5-1 to TRBJ1-2, with D maybe TRBD1 (6 bases). The CDR3 runs 14 residues. The V end lost 0 bases, the J end lost 2 bases, and 8 bases lay between the germline ends. CDR1 and CDR2 from the germline V gene are SGHRS and YFSETQ. The CDR3 DNA is TGCGCCAGCAGCTTGGGGACAGAGAACTATGGCTACACCTTC. Residues: CASSLGTENYGYTF.

The genes are TRBV28 and TRBJ2-7, with D perhaps matching TRBD1 (6 bases). Germline CDR1 is MDHEN and CDR2 is SYDVKM. CDR3 length equals 13 residues. V lost 11 bases and J lost 5, with 19 bases in between. The CDR3 DNA reads TGTGCCGCCTGCCCAGGGGAATTCGACGAGCAGTACTTC. This gives the protein CAACPGEFDEQYF.

This clone occurred a few times. V and J are TRBV29-1 and TRBJ2-1; D is perhaps TRBD1 (6 bases). This CDR3 contains 11 residues. V lost 6 bases and J 4 bases, leaving 7 bases between the germline ends. The V gene's germline CDR1 is SQVTM and CDR2 ANQGSEA. CDR3 coding DNA: TGCAGCGTGGACAGTTACAATGAGCAGTTCTTC. This encodes CSVDSYNEQFF.

V gene TRBV2 combines with J gene TRBJ2-7; D perhaps matches TRBD1 (5 bases). V was shortened by 4 bases and J by 0 bases, with 10 bases between the two germline ends. The CDR3 has 14 amino acids. Per the germline V gene, CDR1 is SNHLY and CDR2 is FYNNEI. The CDR3 DNA reads as TGTGCCAGCAGTGTCGCAGGGAACTCCTACGAGCAGTACTTC. Its protein is CASSVAGNSYEQYF.

This clone appeared a few times. The chain uses TRBV15 and TRBJ1-6; TRBD1 matches at 7 bases. The CDR3 spans 16 residues. Germline CDR1 LNHNV, CDR2 YYDKDF (reference sequence). Trimming at V came to 0 bases and at J to 6 bases, leaving 5 bases not matched to a gene. CDR3 amino acids: CATSRDAGTANSPLHF. The CDR3 DNA sequence: TGTGCCACCAGCAGAGATGCGGGGACAGCTAATTCACCCCTCCACTTT.

J is TRBJ2-1 and V is TRBV7-2; D uncertain. The germline CDR1 and CDR2 sequences are SGHTA and FQGNSA. CDR3 length equals 14 residues. V lost 1 base, J lost 3 bases, and 7 bases lay in between. The CDR3 DNA reads TGTGCCAGCAGCTTAGGAGGAGTCTACAATGAGCAGTTCTTC. Amino acid sequence: CASSLGGVYNEQFF.

This clone was counted a few times. This chain connects TRBV7-6 to TRBJ2-6; no definite D call. The ends were cut back, 5 bases at V and 4 bases at J, with 9 bases in the middle. The CDR3 extends over 14 amino acids. The V gene's germline CDR1 is SGHVS and CDR2 FNYEAQ. The CDR3 here is CASSLRAGANVLTF. CDR3 DNA: TGTGCCAGCAGCCTACGAGCCGGGGCCAACGTCCTGACTTTC.

The chain uses TRBV6-6 and TRBJ2-7; 8 bases map to TRBD2. CDR3 length: 15 residues. Germline-derived CDR1 and CDR2 are MNHNY and SVGAGI (reference sequence). Trimming took 4 bases from V and 0 from J; bases not matched to a gene: 5. CDR3 region: CASSWSGGSSYEQYF. The CDR3 DNA reads TGTGCCAGCAGTTGGAGCGGGGGATCCTCCTACGAGCAGTACTTC.